The TCR beta chain described here comes from a study of beta chain features in type 1 diabetes. Study findings and constraints: The study found moderately but significantly shorter TCRB CDR3s in all four CD4+ subsets of Type 1 diabetes patients.

With 9 bases clipped from V and 6 bases from J, the junction kept 7 bases outside the gene matches. Germline lookup yields CDR1 SGHVS and CDR2 FQNEAQ. CDR3 length: 14 residues. For this clone: What it binds is unknown.

Expressed TCRB transcripts got sequenced, as all isolated RNA was reverse transcribed. Clones were sequenced by immunoSEQ multiplex PCR, and TCRdb holds only the in-frame ones, with some missing. This table holds more than 250,000 clones, around 21% found once. The chain is built from TRBV7-8 and TRBJ2-1, with 11 bases aligning to TRBD1. The TCR sequence derives from a woman between 40 and 50 years old with type 1 diabetes. The specimen sequenced was naive CD4+ T cells from blood. CDR3 coding DNA: TGTGCCAGTCGTACCGGGACAGGGGGCAATGAGCAGTTCTTC. This encodes CASRTGTGGNEQFF.